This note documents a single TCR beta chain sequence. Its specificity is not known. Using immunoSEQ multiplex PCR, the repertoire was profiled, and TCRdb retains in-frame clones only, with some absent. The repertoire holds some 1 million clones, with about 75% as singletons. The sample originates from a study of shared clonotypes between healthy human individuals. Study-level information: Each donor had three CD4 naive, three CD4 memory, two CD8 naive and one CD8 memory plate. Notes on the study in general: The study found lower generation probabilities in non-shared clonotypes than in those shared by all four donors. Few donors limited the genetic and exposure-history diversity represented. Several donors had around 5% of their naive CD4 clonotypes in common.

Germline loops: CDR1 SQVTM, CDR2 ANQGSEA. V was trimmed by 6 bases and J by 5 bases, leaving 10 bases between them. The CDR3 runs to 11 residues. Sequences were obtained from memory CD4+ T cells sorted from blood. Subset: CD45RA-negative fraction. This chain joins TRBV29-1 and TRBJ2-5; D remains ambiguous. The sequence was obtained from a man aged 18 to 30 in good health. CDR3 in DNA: TGCAGCGTGACCTCCCTGGAGACCCAGTACTTC. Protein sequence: CSVTSLETQYF.